The TCR beta chain described here comes from a study of identical twins (dated by TCRdb to about 2016). The study in broad terms: The study deep-sequenced TCR alpha and beta repertoires from monozygotic twins, unrelated adults of various ages and cord blood to test whether fetal clonotypes persist. Replicate twin experiments were performed at different times using different library preparation protocols to rule out contamination. What the work shows at the level of the full study, not this receptor alone: Because the same donors could not be followed over many years, conclusions were based on cross-sectional statistical analysis. Abundant cord blood beta clonotypes had fewer insertions, young adult naive repertoires showed a similar but weaker trend, and memory repertoires showed no such trend. Excess twin sharing in beta out-of-frame sequences was weaker because fewer shared sequences lowered the signal-to-noise ratio. Zero-insertion analyses could be partly confounded by invariant T cells such as MAIT and iNKT, although diverse VJ usage argued against such confounding for most clonotypes. Compared with coincidental sharing between unrelated individuals, out-of-frame TCR alpha sequences shared between twins had an excess of sequences with low generation probability. Out-of-frame TCR alpha sharing in monozygotic twins was systematically underestimated by recombination models, whereas sharing between unrelated individuals was in agreement with the recombination models.

Every donor was a healthy Caucasian. Three pairs of female monozygotic twins, all aged roughly 18 to 30 years, made up the twin cohort. Positive isolation kits from Invitrogen were used to isolate CD4+ and CD8+ T cell populations. The germline V gene (reference sequence) yields DFQATT for CDR1 and SNEGSKA for CDR2. For this chain, trimming is 0 bases at the V end and 4 bases at the J end, and the number of junction bases without a gene match is 3. The CDR3 spans 14 residues, from the cysteine through the phenylalanine. Only the CDR3 DNA is retained, 42 bases long and in frame from the first base. This clonotype came up a few times. Its antigen is not yet known. There are no base qualities to consult, and no much larger clone falls within one base. Library generation was performed with 5' RACE. Sequencing used an Illumina HiSeq 2000. A universal primer binding site was added through template switching, and the final cDNA carried a unique molecular identifier so that TCR cDNA molecules could be counted accurately. First-strand cDNA for TCR alpha and beta chains was synthesized from specific primers in the conserved constant-segment region. Each cDNA library was double barcoded, with a SMART-Mk sample barcode plus Illumina barcodes, to control for contamination. TruSeq adapter sequences and Illumina sample barcodes were added in two successive PCR steps. TCR alpha and beta cDNA libraries were sequenced on the Illumina HiSeq platform with custom primers. The original methods were these. MiGEC processed the raw reads to extract unique molecular identifiers, while MiXCR was used to determine the CDR3 positions. For each individual, recombination models were inferred using an EM algorithm with the repgenHMM and IGoR tools. Shared clonotypes were analyzed with the tcR package in R, and sharing was normalized by the product of cloneset sizes. Out-of-frame nonproductive sequences were analyzed to study raw recombination free of thymic and clonal selection effects. TCRdb reworked the public reads: Q25 trimming with fastp, MiXCR clone assembly, productive beta chains retained. CDR3 protein sequences are deduplicated, and each keeps its most common genes and DNA. TCRdb's processing, not the study's, gives the V and J calls here. Recorded for this sample are some 500,000 distinct CDR3 sequences; more than 13% of them occurred a single time. 0.95% to 1% of the sample is taken by the ten largest.

This sample also belongs to another study, concerning yellow fever vaccine responses in identical twins. The second study reports: The T cell response to vaccination in identical twins was reported by the authors to appear partly convergent and partly personalized. In identical twins, the study followed T cell clones that responded to the vaccine with precision.

The sequence was obtained from a woman aged 18-29 years in good health. The rearranged chain carries TRBV20-1 and TRBJ2-5, with 9 bases aligning to TRBD2. Source material: CD4+ T cells sorted from blood. CDR3 region: CSARDSGGGETQYF. The DNA reads as follows: TGCAGTGCTAGAGATAGCGGGGGTGGAGAGACCCAGTACTTC.